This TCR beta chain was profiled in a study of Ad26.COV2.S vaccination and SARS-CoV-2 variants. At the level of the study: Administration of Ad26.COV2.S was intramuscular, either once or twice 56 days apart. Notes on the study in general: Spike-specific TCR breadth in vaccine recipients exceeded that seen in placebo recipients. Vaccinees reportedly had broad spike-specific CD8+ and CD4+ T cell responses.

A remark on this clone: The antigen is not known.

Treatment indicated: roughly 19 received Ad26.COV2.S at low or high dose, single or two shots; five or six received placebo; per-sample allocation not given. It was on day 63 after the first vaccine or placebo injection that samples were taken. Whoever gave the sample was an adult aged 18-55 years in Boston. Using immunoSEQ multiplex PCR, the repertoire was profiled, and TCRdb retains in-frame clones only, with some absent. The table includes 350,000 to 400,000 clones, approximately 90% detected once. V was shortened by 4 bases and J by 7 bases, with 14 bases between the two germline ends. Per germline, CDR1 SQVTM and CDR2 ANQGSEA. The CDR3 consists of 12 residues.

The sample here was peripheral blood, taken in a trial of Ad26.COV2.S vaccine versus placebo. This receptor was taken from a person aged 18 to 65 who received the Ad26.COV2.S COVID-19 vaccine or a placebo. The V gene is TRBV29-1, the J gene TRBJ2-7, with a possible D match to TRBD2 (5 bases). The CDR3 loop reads CSVGSQTGEQYF. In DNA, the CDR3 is TGCAGCGTTGGTTCGCAAACGGGGGAGCAGTACTTC.